These 30 T cell receptor beta chains were sequenced from one sample in a study of tumor and adjacent non-tumor tissue in lung cancer. No cell sorting was done before RNA was extracted from the tissue. Distant lung tissue was collected more than 3 cm away from the tumor edge. The library came from three nested PCR rounds adapted from ARM-PCR protocols. TCRdb redid the calling of the multiplex PCR reads with MiXCR, one entry per CDR3 protein. Altogether approximately 100,000 distinct CDR3 sequences are present, 50% to 70% being singletons, with the ten largest covering less than 20%. The sequenced sample consisted of distant non-tumor lung tissue. These receptors were collected from a man aged 25 to 40 with non-small cell lung cancer.

About this clonotype itself: A junction boundary mismatches the germline segment, possibly from a read error. The chain carries TRBV11-1 and TRBJ1-2, with D perhaps TRBD1 (5 bases). There are 14 residues in the CDR3. Looked up from germline, CDR1 is SGHAT and CDR2 is FQDESV (reference sequence). CDR3 in amino acids: CASSFRGLGDGYAF. CDR3 bases: TGTGCCAGCAGCTTCCGCGGCCTGGGGGATGGCTACGCCTTC.

This clonotype has a handful of counts. A much larger clone lies a single base off, so this may be a read error. The chain uses TRBV20-1 and TRBJ2-5; 7 bases match TRBD1. The germline CDR1 and CDR2 sequences are DFQATT and SNEGSKA (reference sequence). The CDR3 sequence is 16 residues long. Germline trimming cut 0 bases from V and 4 bases from J; bases unmatched to any gene: 11. CDR3 in amino acids: CSARDTDRRHGETQYF. The CDR3 region has the DNA TGCAGTGCTAGAGACACGGACAGGAGGCACGGAGAGACCCAGTACTTC.

The chain uses TRBV29-1 and TRBJ2-7, with TRBD1 matching 7 bases. Unmatched junction bases numbered 7, after V lost 2 bases and J lost 6 bases. Germline V gene data show CDR1 as SQVTM and CDR2 as ANQGSEA. This CDR3 spans 13 amino acids. CDR3 nucleotides: TGCAGCGTTGAAAGCCATACAGGGGTCGAGCAGTACTTC. This translates into CSVESHTGVEQYF.

The V and J genes are TRBV20-1 and TRBJ1-1, with D hard to call. V lost 8 bases and J lost 0, with 13 bases in between. Germline assignment: CDR1 DFQATT and CDR2 SNEGSKA (reference sequence). The CDR3 contains 13 residues. The CDR3 region is CSTEWSMNTEAFF. CDR3 coding DNA: TGCAGTACCGAATGGTCAATGAACACTGAAGCTTTCTTT.

This chain connects TRBV12-3 or TRBV12-4 to TRBJ2-1; the D gene is possibly TRBD1 (5 bases). Between the trimmed V and J ends, which lost 5 bases and 6 bases, there was a span of 20 bases. The CDR3 is 16 amino acids. This CDR3 is CASSPWIRGLGNEQFF. CDR3 coding DNA: TGTGCCAGCAGTCCCTGGATTAGGGGATTAGGCAATGAGCAGTTCTTC.

The CDR3 loop reads CSAAGRLVQDTQYF. CDR3 in DNA: TGCAGTGCGGCAGGCAGACTAGTTCAAGATACGCAGTATTTT. This rearrangement joins TRBV20-1 to TRBJ2-3, with a possible D match to TRBD2 (6 bases). This CDR3 contains 14 residues. The germline V gene encodes CDR1 DFQATT and CDR2 SNEGSKA (reference sequence). V gave up 6 bases and J gave up 5 bases, with 18 bases separating them.

This clonotype has just one count. Compared with germline, one end of the junction differs, possibly owing to a read error. The chain recombines TRBV4-1 with TRBJ2-1, with D maybe TRBD2 (6 bases). The length of the CDR3 is 16 residues. Germline CDR1 and CDR2: MGHRA and YSYEKL. This CDR3 is CASSQDLGGIDSEQFF. The CDR3, as DNA: TGCGCCAGCAGCCAAGATTTGGGGGGTATCGACAGTGAGCAATTCTTC.

The chain carries TRBV20-1 and TRBJ2-5; D is unclear. CDR3 size: 12 residues. V lost 6 bases to trimming and J lost 5 bases, with 13 bases between them. Germline V gives CDR1 DFQATT, CDR2 SNEGSKA (reference sequence). The CDR3 DNA follows: TGCAGTGCGCCTAAATGGTCGGAGACCCAGTACTTC. This codes for CSAPKWSETQYF.

About this clonotype: This CDR3 fails to terminate in the conserved phenylalanine or tryptophan, so it likely reflects a read error. This chain joins TRBV6-5 and TRBJ2-5, with D uncertain. Germline V gene lookup returns CDR1 MNHEY and CDR2 SVGAGI. This CDR3 is built from 14 residues. V lost 3 bases to trimming and J lost 4 bases, with 12 bases between them. This CDR3 reads CASSYDGSIETQYL. CDR3 bases: TGTGCCAGCAGTTATGACGGCAGTATAGAGACCCAGTACTTA.

In its sample, this clonotype was seen once. This chain connects TRBV12-3 or TRBV12-4 to TRBJ1-5; D remains unclear. V gave up 5 bases and J gave up 6 bases, with 17 bases separating them. This CDR3 comprises 15 residues. This CDR3 reads CASSVFGVGSQPQHF. The CDR3, as DNA: TGTGCCAGCAGTGTTTTTGGGGTAGGCAGTCAGCCCCAGCATTTT.

As to this clonotype: One end of the junction fails to match germline, which may point to a read error. The rearrangement joins TRBV20-1 to TRBJ2-1; TRBD2 matches 8 bases. Germline CDR1 is DFQATT and CDR2 is SNEGSKA (reference sequence). The CDR3 extends over 16 amino acids. DNA for the CDR3: TGCGGTGCTCACTCCCTTCAAGCGGGGGCCTACAATGAGCAGTTCTTC. It specifies CGAHSLQAGAYNEQFF.

The chain employs TRBV4-2 and TRBJ1-1, with 9 bases matching TRBD1. Germline trimming cut 4 bases from V and 13 bases from J; bases unmatched to any gene: 13. The CDR3 is 14 amino acids. CDR1 and CDR2 (germline): LGHNA, YNFKEQ. This CDR3 reads CASSPRQGDTADFF. The CDR3 coding sequence is TGTGCCAGCAGCCCCCGACAGGGGGACACTGCAGATTTCTTT.

This clonotype turned up a few times. V gene TRBV6-8 combines with J gene TRBJ2-7, with 7 bases matching TRBD2. The CDR3 totals 16 residues. The V segment lost 7 bases and the J segment 3 bases; nucleotides outside the gene matches: 15. Germline loops: CDR1 MNHGY, CDR2 SAAAGT. The CDR3 coding sequence is TGTGCCAGCACCGTAAATTGGGGGGGAAAGTTCTACGAGCAGTACTTC. It encodes CASTVNWGGKFYEQYF.

This clonotype has ten or more counts. Being one base from a much bigger clone, this may be a read error. J is TRBJ2-7 and V is TRBV11-2; D is ambiguous. From germline, CDR1 is SGHAT and CDR2 FQNNGV. The CDR3 sequence is 12 residues long. CDR3 nucleotides: TGTGCCAGCAGCTTAGTCTCCTACAAGCAGTACTTC. It specifies CASSLVSYKQYF.

Concerning this clonotype: This clone may be a read error of a much larger clone one base away. This rearrangement joins TRBV24-1 to TRBJ2-1; possibly TRBD2 for D (6 bases). The V gene lost 6 bases and the J gene lost 14 bases, with 25 bases spanning the gap. This CDR3 region has 15 residues. Germline V gives CDR1 KGHDR, CDR2 SFDVKD. The CDR3, as DNA: TGTGCCACCAGTTACCGGACGGTGGGGGAGGAGGAGAAGTTCTTC. Its protein product is CATSYRTVGEEEKFF.

Details on this clonotype: At one end the junction does not follow the germline gene, possibly because of a read error. V is TRBV20-1 and J is TRBJ2-4; D gene unclear. CDR1 is DFQATT, CDR2 SNEGSKA, per germline (reference sequence). CDR3 length: 13 amino acids. The CDR3 region has the DNA TGCGGTGCTAGAATCCGAAGCAAAAACATTCAGTACTTC. It translates to CGARIRSKNIQYF.

This clonotype occurred a few times. Written as DNA, the CDR3 is TGTGCCAGCAGCTTAGTTTCCCCTCTCTATAGCTCCTACGAGCAGTACTTC. Protein: CASSLVSPLYSSYEQYF. This rearrangement joins TRBV11-2 to TRBJ2-7; no reliable D call. The germline gives CDR1 SGHAT, CDR2 FQNNGV. Trimming took off 1 base at V and 0 bases at J, with 16 bases between the two ends. The CDR3 runs to 17 residues.

This clonotype was observed at least ten times. The chain combines TRBV6-2 or TRBV6-3 with TRBJ2-1; D call uncertain. From germline, CDR1 is MNHEY and CDR2 SVGEGT. V was clipped by 2 bases and J by 7 bases, with 9 bases between them. The CDR3 has 13 residues. The CDR3 DNA is TGTGCCAGCAGTTACCCGATGGAAAATGAGCAGTTCTTC. As protein: CASSYPMENEQFF.

Comments on this clonotype: An end of the junction differs from the germline gene, which may be a read error. The chain uses TRBV5-1 and TRBJ2-1; maybe TRBD1 (6 bases). The CDR3 runs to 14 residues. Germline V gives CDR1 SGHRS, CDR2 YFSETQ. For the CDR3, the DNA is TGCGCCAGTAGTCCCAGGGGACCCCTCAATAAGCAGTTCTTC. Its protein is CASSPRGPLNKQFF.

V usage is TRBV11-1 and J usage is TRBJ2-7; TRBD1 or TRBD2 may be the D gene (5 bases each). V lost 5 bases to trimming and J lost 4 bases, with 9 bases between them. The length of the CDR3 is 12 residues. Germline CDR1 SGHAT, CDR2 FQDESV (reference sequence). The CDR3 nucleotides read TGTGCCAGCAGCCCCGGGGCTTACGAGCAGTACTTC. Its protein product is CASSPGAYEQYF.

The J gene is TRBJ2-5, the V gene TRBV30; 8 positions match TRBD2. V lost 5 bases, J lost 11 bases, and 10 bases stayed unmatched. This CDR3 is built from 12 residues. Germline V gene lookup returns CDR1 GTSNPN and CDR2 SVGIG (reference sequence). DNA of the CDR3: TGTGCCTGGTGTGGACTAGCCGGGACACAGTACTTC. Translating gives CAWCGLAGTQYF.

Worth noting for this clonotype: Germline and junction disagree at one end, which may indicate a read error. V is TRBV20-1 and J is TRBJ2-7; TRBD2 might be the D (6 bases). Germline lookup yields CDR1 DFQATT and CDR2 SNEGSKA (reference sequence). This CDR3 is built from 13 residues. This CDR3 is CNGRLEGAREQHF. DNA of the CDR3: TGCAATGGGAGACTAGAGGGAGCAAGGGAGCAGCACTTC.

This clonotype was seen only a few times. This sequence joins TRBV7-9 and TRBJ2-1, with D uncertain. V was shortened by 10 bases and J by 3 bases, with 16 bases between the two germline ends. The germline gives CDR1 SEHNR, CDR2 FQNEAQ (reference sequence). This CDR3 spans 14 amino acids. The CDR3 nucleotides read TGTGCCACGTCAAGGAAGGGAAACTACAATGAGCAGTTCTTC. This sequence encodes CATSRKGNYNEQFF.

This clonotype occurred a few times. A much larger clone lies a single base off, so this may be a read error. This rearrangement joins TRBV20-1 to TRBJ2-7; 8 bases match TRBD1. V dropped 6 bases and J dropped 13; count of bases not matched to a gene: 17. CDR1 is DFQATT, CDR2 SNEGSKA, per germline (reference sequence). The CDR3 extends over 13 amino acids. Written as DNA, the CDR3 is TGCAGTGCCCCGGGACAGGCCTACGAGTCGCACTACTTC. Translating it yields CSAPGQAYESHYF.

With respect to this clonotype: The junction differs from germline at one of its ends, possibly a read error. The chain carries TRBV5-1 and TRBJ2-3, with 7 bases identical to TRBD2. Germline V gives CDR1 SGHRS, CDR2 YFSETQ. This CDR3 spans 16 amino acids. CDR3 sequence: CASSLASGSSTDKQYF. The CDR3 DNA follows: TGCGCCAGCAGCCTAGCTAGCGGTTCTAGCACAGATAAGCAGTATTTT.

Worth noting for this clonotype: This may be a read error, as it is one base from a much larger clone. The V gene is TRBV12-3 or TRBV12-4, the J gene TRBJ1-1; D uncertain. The CDR3 is 13 amino acids. The V end lost 6 bases, the J end lost 1 base, and 9 bases lay between the germline ends. CDR3 DNA: TGTGCCAGCAGCCCAAGACCGAACACTGAAGCTTTCTTT. It is translated as CASSPRPNTEAFF.

Worth noting for this clonotype: It may be a read error: a sequence one base away is much more abundant. The CDR3 loop is CASRSFMDTGELFF. The DNA of the CDR3 is TGTGCCAGCAGAAGTTTTATGGACACCGGGGAGCTGTTTTTT. This sequence joins TRBV12-3 or TRBV12-4 and TRBJ2-2; D is ambiguous. Trimming left V 6 bases short and J 3 bases short, with 11 bases between. CDR3 length: 14 residues.

This clonotype was picked up many times. The chain uses TRBV11-2 and TRBJ2-1, with D possibly TRBD2 on 6 matching bases. This CDR3 region has 16 residues. Trimming pared 4 bases from V and 8 bases from J, leaving 21 bases between. CDR1 is SGHAT and CDR2 is FQNNGV in the germline V gene. CDR3 amino acids: CASSSGMGWGEDEQFF. The CDR3 bases are TGTGCCAGCAGCTCGGGCATGGGTTGGGGGGAAGATGAGCAGTTCTTC.

This clonotype showed up many times. This chain uses TRBV4-2 with TRBJ2-7; 9 bases fit TRBD2. The germline V gene encodes CDR1 LGHNA and CDR2 YNFKEQ. Unmatched junction bases numbered 7, after V lost 4 bases and J lost 0 bases. The CDR3 has 16 residues. DNA of the CDR3: TGTGCCAGCAGCCCATTAGCGGGAGACCGCTCCTACGAGCAGTACTTC. Amino acids: CASSPLAGDRSYEQYF.

This clonotype has ten or more counts. The chain links TRBV12-3 or TRBV12-4 to TRBJ1-1; D is undetermined. The CDR3 has 13 residues. V shed 6 bases and J shed 3 bases, with 11 bases lying between them. The CDR3 loop is CASSPWVYTEAFF. CDR3 in DNA: TGTGCCAGCAGCCCATGGGTGTACACTGAAGCTTTCTTT.